Following are 17 T cell receptor beta chains from one sample sequenced in a study of STAT5B mutations in CD4+ large granular lymphocyte leukemia. Data came from immunoSEQ multiplex PCR; TCRdb stores just in-frame clones and leaves some out. This repertoire shows tens of thousands of clones, around four fifths found once; its top ten account for around 2.6%. The material sequenced was CD4+ T cells from blood buffy coats. These receptors came from a human donor in good health.

The V and J genes are TRBV4-3 and TRBJ2-2; 8 nucleotides agree with TRBD1. V shed 5 bases, J shed 5 bases, and the junction held 4 bases outside the gene matches. The CDR3 is 14 amino acids. Germline loops: CDR1 LGHNA, CDR2 YSLEER. In DNA form, the CDR3 reads TGCGCCAGCAGCTTGACAGGGGTTACCGGGGAGCTGTTTTTT. Protein product: CASSLTGVTGELFF.

V gene TRBV27 combines with J gene TRBJ2-1; a weak D match, TRBD1 (6 bases). Germline V gives CDR1 MNHEY, CDR2 SMNVEV (reference sequence). CDR3 length equals 13 residues. Trimming shortened V by 6 bases and J by 6 bases, and 12 bases separated the two germline ends. The CDR3 is CASSVDRLNEQFF. Here the CDR3 DNA reads TGTGCCAGCAGCGTTGACAGGCTCAATGAGCAGTTCTTC.

The chain is built from TRBV9 and TRBJ2-3, with TRBD1 identical over 9 bases. CDR1 is SGDLS, CDR2 YYNGEE, per germline. CDR3 length: 17 amino acids. J gave up 5 bases and V 3 bases, and 13 bases lay outside the gene matches. Here the CDR3 DNA reads TGTGCCAGCAGCGCCACCCCCGGGACAGGGAGTTTAGATACGCAGTATTTT. This encodes CASSATPGTGSLDTQYF.

V is TRBV7-2 and J is TRBJ1-5; D is unclear. In germline, CDR1 is SGHTA, CDR2 FQGNSA. Trimming took off 5 bases at V and 7 bases at J, with 21 bases between the two ends. The CDR3 consists of 16 residues. DNA of the CDR3: TGTGCCAGCAGCCAAAGCGGGCACCAGCTAGGACAGCCCCAGCATTTT. This sequence encodes CASSQSGHQLGQPQHF.

The chain joins TRBV19 to TRBJ2-2; TRBD2 might be the D (6 bases). This CDR3 is built from 13 residues. Trimming cost V 4 bases and J 7 bases, with 10 bases left between them. Germline-derived CDR1 and CDR2 are LNHDA and SQIVND (reference sequence). The DNA of the CDR3 is TGTGCCAGTAGTACCCGGACTATCGGGGAGCTGTTTTTT. Its translation: CASSTRTIGELFF.

The V call is TRBV5-6, the J call TRBJ2-7, with D perhaps being TRBD1 or TRBD2 (5 bases each). Deletions cut 5 bases from V and 2 bases from J, with 11 bases between. This CDR3 spans 13 amino acids. Germline CDR1 is SGHDT and CDR2 is YYEEEE. This CDR3 reads CASSSRGTYEQYF. The CDR3 DNA reads as TGTGCCAGCAGTTCCCGGGGCACCTACGAGCAGTACTTC.

The V call is TRBV9, the J call TRBJ2-3, with 8 bases identical to TRBD2. The V gene's germline CDR1 is SGDLS and CDR2 YYNGEE. With 0 bases clipped from V and 6 bases from J, the junction kept 9 bases outside the gene matches. The CDR3 consists of 16 residues. In DNA form, the CDR3 reads TGTGCCAGCAGCGTAGACCCGGGGGGGTCGGTGGATACGCAGTATTTT. Translated, it gives CASSVDPGGSVDTQYF.

The J gene is TRBJ2-7, the V gene TRBV18; D uncertain. CDR1 is KGHSH, CDR2 LQKENI, per germline. V was clipped by 8 bases and J by 0 bases, with 14 bases between them. The CDR3 length is 14 residues. CDR3 coding DNA: TGTGCCAGCGCCGGGCCTTCCAGCTCCTACGAGCAGTACTTC. It yields the protein CASAGPSSSYEQYF.

This chain connects TRBV11-2 to TRBJ2-1; 9 nucleotides line up with TRBD2. Germline assignment: CDR1 SGHAT and CDR2 FQNNGV. The CDR3 spans 15 residues. The ends lost 3 bases at V and 9 bases at J; junction bases unmatched: 9. Here the CDR3 reads CASSFSGSANFEQFF. The CDR3 DNA follows: TGTGCCAGCAGCTTTAGCGGGAGTGCAAATTTTGAGCAGTTCTTC.

V gene TRBV18 combines with J gene TRBJ2-5; D unclear. V lost 4 bases and J lost 0, with 3 bases in between. Germline CDR1 is KGHSH and CDR2 is LQKENI. This CDR3 is 12 amino acids long. The CDR3 sequence is CASSLYQETQYF. The CDR3 DNA reads as TGTGCCAGCTCACTGTACCAAGAGACCCAGTACTTC.

This sequence joins TRBV19 and TRBJ1-3, with D unclear. The CDR3 length is 15 residues. Germline V lookup: CDR1 LNHDA, CDR2 SQIVND (reference sequence). V shed 9 bases and J shed 0 bases, with 15 bases lying between them. As DNA, the CDR3 is TGTGCCAGCTCGGGATCACCGAGCTCTGGAAACACCATATATTTT. Translated, it gives CASSGSPSSGNTIYF.

The chain combines TRBV5-4 with TRBJ2-3; TRBD2 matches 15 bases. After removal of 4 bases from V and 2 bases from J, the junction contained 5 bases not matched to a gene. Germline V gene data show CDR1 as SGHNT and CDR2 as YYREEE (reference sequence). The length of the CDR3 is 17 residues. The chain's CDR3 is CASSLGTSGGITDTQYF. The CDR3 DNA is TGTGCCAGCAGCCTCGGGACTAGCGGGGGGATCACAGATACGCAGTATTTT.

The sample holds a few counts of this clone. The rearrangement uses TRBV29-1 and TRBJ1-1, with D unresolved. In germline, CDR1 is SQVTM, CDR2 ANQGSEA. V lost 5 bases and J 0 bases, leaving 7 bases between the germline ends. The CDR3 runs to 12 residues. CDR3 sequence (DNA): TGCAGCGTTTTAGCGATGAACACTGAAGCTTTCTTT. It codes for CSVLAMNTEAFF.

The chain employs TRBV30 and TRBJ2-2, with D unclear. V gave up 4 bases and J gave up 4 bases, with 13 bases separating them. CDR1 and CDR2 (germline): GTSNPN, SVGIG (reference sequence). The CDR3 runs to 14 residues. The DNA for the CDR3 is TGTGCCTGGAAAGTGGGAACCTTCACCGGGGAGCTGTTTTTT. It translates to CAWKVGTFTGELFF.

This clone has only one observation. This chain uses TRBV28 with TRBJ2-7, with TRBD1 as a possible D gene (7 bases). The V end was cut by 4 bases, the J end by 7 bases, with 11 bases between. From germline, CDR1 is MDHEN and CDR2 SYDVKM. The CDR3 is 12 residues long. The CDR3 loop is CASSSTGREQYF. The CDR3 nucleotides read TGTGCCAGCAGTTCGACAGGGAGGGAGCAGTACTTC.

This clone came up a few times. The chain joins TRBV7-6 to TRBJ1-4; 8 bases fit TRBD1. The trim removed 0 bases at V and 7 bases at J, leaving 7 bases unmatched. Germline values: CDR1 SGHVS, CDR2 FNYEAQ. This CDR3 has 16 residues. The CDR3 region is CASSLAPRGQSEKLFF. The CDR3 DNA is TGTGCCAGCAGCTTAGCCCCCAGGGGGCAGAGTGAAAAACTGTTTTTT.

The rearrangement uses TRBV7-2 and TRBJ1-2; 10 bases map to TRBD1. The CDR3 covers 16 residues. Germline CDR1 is SGHTA and CDR2 is FQGNSA. The J segment lost 7 bases and the V segment lost 7 bases, leaving 15 bases of the junction unmatched. Here the CDR3 reads CASTTQPGQGQAGYTF. The CDR3, as DNA: TGTGCCAGCACCACTCAACCGGGACAGGGGCAGGCTGGCTACACCTTC.